A selection of T cell receptor beta chains follows, all from one sample in a study of T-cell reconstitution after alpha-beta-depleted transplantation in children. TCRdb re-analysed the PCR reads in MiXCR, keeping a single row per CDR3 protein. The top ten clones hold about 4% of a sample with about 610,000 distinct CDR3 sequences, about 10% of them seen once. The source was PBMCs from the stem cell graft donor, collected from the stem cell graft. All receptors come from a human donor who donated a stem cell graft to a child with acute myeloid leukemia. CDR3s include the opening cysteine and the closing phenylalanine or tryptophan. A D gene is named only where the DNA matches it firmly. Size tells how often a clone was seen (once, few, many) or the class of an expanded clone, and some rows leave it out.

D	V	size	J	CDR3	DNA
-	TRBV5-1	-	TRBJ2-6	CASSLESGTSGANVLTF	TGCGCCAGCAGCTTGGAATCCGGGACATCTGGGGCCAACGTCCTGACTTTC
-	TRBV27	-	TRBJ1-5	CASSLQYSNQPQHF	TGTGCCAGCAGTTTACAGTATAGCAATCAGCCCCAGCATTTT
-	TRBV20-1	few	TRBJ2-7	CSAMKTAIGQYF	TGCAGTGCGATGAAAACTGCAATCGGGCAGTACTTC
-	TRBV7-9	-	TRBJ1-1	CASSLFGTAEAFF	TGTGCCAGCAGCTTATTTGGGACGGCTGAAGCTTTCTTT
-	TRBV12-3/TRBV12-4	-	TRBJ1-2	CASSFQGLSGYTF	TGTGCCAGCAGTTTCCAGGGGCTTAGTGGCTACACCTTC
-	TRBV27	many	TRBJ2-7	CASSSRGVEQYF	TGTGCCAGCAGTTCACGTGGAGTCGAGCAGTACTTC
-	TRBV24-1	few	TRBJ2-7	CATSLGPYEQYF	TGTGCCACCAGTCTCGGCCCCTACGAGCAGTACTTC
TRBD2	TRBV7-6	few	TRBJ2-1	CASSLLPGGSSYNEQFF	TGTGCCAGCAGCTTACTCCCAGGCGGGAGCTCCTACAATGAGCAGTTCTTC
-	TRBV20-1	-	TRBJ2-1	CSARDQKLGSYNEQFF	TGCAGTGCTAGAGATCAAAAACTAGGTTCCTACAATGAGCAGTTCTTC
TRBD2	TRBV9	many	TRBJ2-1	CASSVSGGNNEQFF	TGTGCCAGCAGCGTTAGCGGGGGAAACAATGAGCAGTTCTTC
-	TRBV20-1	many	TRBJ2-1	CSPQGGGNEQFF	TGCAGTCCCCAGGGTGGGGGGAATGAGCAGTTCTTC
TRBD2	TRBV9	-	TRBJ2-7	CASSPRREGLAGLEQYF	TGTGCCAGCAGCCCTCGTAGGGAGGGACTAGCGGGATTAGAGCAGTACTTC
-	TRBV20-1	few	TRBJ2-3	CSATRGGEGDTQYF	TGCAGTGCTACCCGTGGGGGCGAAGGAGATACGCAGTATTTT
TRBD2	TRBV20-1	few	TRBJ2-1	CSAPTSGTLNEQFF	TGCAGTGCTCCGACTAGCGGGACCCTCAATGAGCAGTTCTTC
TRBD2	TRBV25-1	many	TRBJ2-1	CASSATSGRRNEQFF	TGTGCCAGCAGTGCCACTAGCGGGAGGCGGAATGAGCAGTTCTTC
-	TRBV4-3	many	TRBJ2-5	CASSQTGTETQYF	TGCGCCAGCAGCCAAACAGGGACGGAGACCCAGTACTTC
TRBD1	TRBV12-3/TRBV12-4	-	TRBJ1-5	CASSLGTGKANQPQHF	TGTGCCAGCAGTTTAGGGACAGGGAAAGCCAATCAGCCCCAGCATTTT
-	TRBV27	few	TRBJ2-3	CASSLRGGMGDTQYF	TGTGCCAGCAGCCTGAGGGGGGGAATGGGAGATACGCAGTATTTT
-	TRBV29-1	many	TRBJ2-2	CSVEEGPQNTGELFF	TGCAGCGTTGAAGAGGGACCTCAGAACACCGGGGAGCTGTTTTTT
-	TRBV20-1	-	TRBJ1-6	CSTRWVNSPLHF	TGCAGTACTCGGTGGGTCAATTCACCCCTCCACTTT
TRBD1	TRBV29-1	many	TRBJ2-2	CSAGQGNTGELFF	TGCAGTGCTGGACAGGGGAACACCGGGGAGCTGTTTTTT
TRBD1	TRBV6-2/TRBV6-3	-	TRBJ1-1	CASDRTGSNTEAFF	TGTGCCAGCGATCGGACAGGTTCGAACACTGAAGCTTTCTTT
-	TRBV4-3	once	TRBJ2-7	CASSRALGPYEQYF	TGCGCCAGCAGCCGGGCCCTGGGGCCCTACGAGCAGTACTTC
-	TRBV24-1	-	TRBJ2-3	CATSDSRDIADTQYF	TGTGCCACCAGTGATAGCCGGGACATCGCAGATACGCAGTATTTT
-	TRBV24-1	many	TRBJ2-1	CATSDSPAAGSSYNEQFF	TGTGCCACCAGTGATTCCCCAGCGGCAGGGAGCTCCTACAATGAGCAGTTCTTC
-	TRBV27	-	TRBJ2-7	CASSLSPEGPVGEQYF	TGTGCCAGCAGTTTATCGCCGGAGGGGCCGGTCGGAGAGCAGTACTTC
TRBD2	TRBV11-2	-	TRBJ2-3	CASGPRRASGTSTDTQYF	TGTGCCAGCGGACCCCGCAGGGCTAGCGGAACTAGCACAGATACGCAGTATTTT
-	TRBV28	-	TRBJ1-2	CASSFQGIYVYTF	TGTGCCAGCAGTTTCCAGGGAATTTACGTCTACACCTTC
TRBD2	TRBV7-3	many	TRBJ2-7	CASSPRGAGPYEQYF	TGTGCCAGCAGCCCCCGGGGAGCGGGACCCTACGAGCAGTACTTC
TRBD2	TRBV7-9	many	TRBJ2-1	CASSTMDPSGRQFF	TGTGCCAGCAGCACTATGGACCCTAGCGGGAGGCAGTTCTTC
-	TRBV29-1	many	TRBJ1-5	CSVVDGDNQPQHF	TGCAGCGTTGTTGACGGTGATAATCAGCCCCAGCATTTT
-	TRBV20-1	many	TRBJ2-4	CSASGGGSLAKNIQYF	TGCAGTGCTAGTGGGGGCGGTTCTCTAGCCAAAAACATTCAGTACTTC
-	TRBV15	few	TRBJ2-5	CATSRDAGRDGETQYF	TGTGCCACCAGCAGAGATGCCGGCAGGGACGGAGAGACCCAGTACTTC
-	TRBV28	few	TRBJ1-1	CASSSTGKRGEAFF	TGTGCCAGCAGTTCAACAGGGAAGAGGGGTGAAGCTTTCTTT
-	TRBV12-3/TRBV12-4	few	TRBJ2-7	CASSGRLETYEQYF	TGTGCCAGCAGCGGGAGATTAGAGACCTACGAGCAGTACTTC
-	TRBV2	few	TRBJ1-5	CASTGGRGNQPQHF	TGTGCCAGCACGGGGGGCCGGGGCAATCAGCCCCAGCATTTT
-	TRBV29-1	many	TRBJ2-1	CSANHRGGYNEQFF	TGCAGCGCTAATCACAGGGGAGGCTACAATGAGCAGTTCTTC
TRBD2	TRBV10-3	-	TRBJ2-7	CAIGPEALLAGEFGEQYF	TGTGCCATCGGTCCCGAGGCCTTACTAGCGGGAGAGTTCGGCGAGCAGTACTTC
-	TRBV11-2	many	TRBJ2-1	CASSLLDLVDNEQFF	TGTGCCAGCAGCTTATTGGATTTAGTGGACAATGAGCAGTTCTTC
-	TRBV6-5	many	TRBJ2-1	CASSYSQAYNEQFF	TGTGCCAGCAGTTACTCGCAGGCCTACAATGAGCAGTTCTTC
TRBD2	TRBV5-1	many	TRBJ2-1	CASWTSGSYNEQFF	TGCGCCAGTTGGACTAGCGGAAGTTACAATGAGCAGTTCTTC
-	TRBV20-1	many	TRBJ2-1	CSARVAGSYNEQFF	TGCAGTGCTAGGGTGGCGGGCTCCTACAATGAGCAGTTCTTC
TRBD1	TRBV28	-	TRBJ2-2	CASNPGQTGGELFF	TGTGCCAGCAACCCGGGACAGACGGGCGGGGAGCTGTTTTTT
-	TRBV5-1	-	TRBJ2-6	CASSFDPSGANVLTF	TGCGCCAGCAGCTTCGACCCGTCTGGGGCCAACGTCCTGACTTTC
TRBD2	TRBV28	-	TRBJ2-4	CASSLPGRGSGRDKAKNIQYF	TGTGCCAGCAGTTTGCCGGGGAGGGGTAGCGGGAGGGATAAGGCCAAAAACATTCAGTACTTC
-	TRBV20-1	-	TRBJ2-7	CSATPDSYEQYF	TGCAGTGCCACCCCTGACAGCTACGAGCAGTACTTC
TRBD2	TRBV7-2	few	TRBJ2-7	CASSSPLAGFYEQYF	TGTGCCAGCAGCTCCCCCCTAGCGGGGTTTTACGAGCAGTACTTC
-	TRBV12-3/TRBV12-4	many	TRBJ2-3	CASEGSTDTQYF	TGTGCCAGCGAAGGAAGCACAGATACGCAGTATTTT
TRBD2	TRBV5-1	few	TRBJ2-2	CASSSQGSGSGETGELFF	TGCGCCAGCAGCTCCCAGGGTAGCGGGAGTGGTGAGACCGGGGAGCTGTTTTTT
-	TRBV12-3/TRBV12-4	many	TRBJ2-1	CASSLRGAGTSLAEQFF	TGTGCCAGCAGTTTAAGGGGGGCGGGTACCTCCCTAGCTGAGCAGTTCTTC
TRBD2	TRBV6-5	many	TRBJ2-1	CASSPGGEGYNEQFF	TGTGCCAGCAGCCCTGGGGGGGAGGGCTACAATGAGCAGTTCTTC
-	TRBV7-9	-	TRBJ1-2	CASSLMVGGSGYTF	TGTGCCAGCAGCTTAATGGTCGGGGGGTCCGGCTACACCTTC
-	TRBV5-1	many	TRBJ2-3	CASSPRVGTDTQYF	TGCGCCAGCAGCCCCCGAGTGGGCACAGATACGCAGTATTTT
-	TRBV19	-	TRBJ2-1	CASSILDNEQFF	TGTGCCAGTAGTATATTGGACAATGAGCAGTTCTTC
TRBD2	TRBV9	-	TRBJ2-7	CASSVAREGGQYF	TGTGCCAGCAGCGTAGCCCGGGAGGGGGGGCAGTACTTC
-	TRBV12-3/TRBV12-4	few	TRBJ1-3	CASRSDGPRSGNTIYF	TGTGCCAGCAGAAGTGACGGACCAAGATCTGGAAACACCATATATTTT
-	TRBV6-1	-	TRBJ1-4	CASKVQTGGVNEKLFF	TGTGCCAGCAAGGTCCAGACGGGGGGCGTGAATGAAAAACTGTTTTTT